The present TCR beta chain was sequenced within a study of CD8 T cells in ankylosing spondylitis. Study-level findings and limits: A TCR beta motif of several highly homologous variants seemed to mark ankylosing spondylitis blood.

TCRdb redid the calling of the 5' RACE reads with MiXCR, one entry per CDR3 protein. The sample lists 700,000 or so distinct CDR3 sequences; around 19% were seen once. About this clonotype itself: Its antigen is undetermined.

Germline assignment: CDR1 MNHEY and CDR2 SMNVEV (reference sequence). This CDR3 has 15 residues. V lost 2 bases, J lost 7 bases, and 5 bases stayed unmatched. The V and J genes are TRBV27 and TRBJ2-1; 10 nucleotides agree with TRBD2. The sequence derives from a male donor with ankylosing spondylitis. The material sequenced was blood, either unsorted or a sorted T cell fraction (not recorded which). The CDR3 here is CASSLMTSGLNEQFF. In DNA, the CDR3 is TGTGCCAGCAGTTTAATGACTAGCGGGTTAAATGAGCAGTTCTTC.